These 20 T cell receptor beta chains came from one sample sequenced in a study of OX40 agonist ivuxolimab in advanced cancers. The repertoire was sequenced with immunoSEQ multiplex PCR; TCRdb's copy has only in-frame clones and lacks some. This sample has about 62,000 clones, with around 90% found just once. The source was CD4+ or CD8+ T cells sorted from blood, collected in a trial of the OX40 agonist ivuxolimab. These receptors came from an adult with an advanced solid tumor such as melanoma, head and neck, liver or kidney cancer.

J is TRBJ1-1 and V is TRBV30; D is uncertain. Trimming took 0 bases from V and 0 from J, leaving 17 bases between them. This CDR3 is 17 amino acids long. Germline V gene sequence: CDR1 GTSNPN, CDR2 SVGIG (reference sequence). The CDR3 DNA sequence: TGTGCCTGGAGTGTCGGGAGGACCCTAATCATGAACACTGAAGCTTTCTTT. Translating it yields CAWSVGRTLIMNTEAFF.

The rearrangement links TRBV6-5 to TRBJ1-1, with 8 bases matching TRBD1. This CDR3 contains 15 residues. Losses at the gene ends were 7 bases for V and 4 bases for J; bases not matched to a gene: 11. From germline, CDR1 is MNHEY and CDR2 SVGAGI. CDR3 nucleotides: TGTGCCAGCACCTATACGGGACAGGCCAGCACTGAAGCTTTCTTT. Translating gives CASTYTGQASTEAFF.

The chain combines TRBV20-1 with TRBJ2-1; D not resolved. Trimming removed 7 bases from V and 5 bases from J, with 6 bases in between. Germline values: CDR1 DFQATT, CDR2 SNEGSKA (reference sequence). There are 10 residues in the CDR3. CDR3 sequence reads: CSVRDNEQFF. CDR3 nucleotides: TGCAGTGTTCGGGACAATGAGCAGTTCTTC.

This clone was seen once. The chain employs TRBV5-1 and TRBJ1-5, with 12 nucleotides matching TRBD1. The CDR3 has 15 amino acids. V shed 3 bases, J shed 4 bases, and the junction held 2 bases outside the gene matches. Germline assignment: CDR1 SGHRS and CDR2 YFSETQ. CDR3 amino acids: CASSWGQGANQPQHF. The CDR3 DNA is TGCGCCAGCAGCTGGGGACAGGGGGCAAATCAGCCCCAGCATTTT.

The chain couples TRBV27 to TRBJ2-6; 9 nucleotides match TRBD1. The CDR3 extends over 18 amino acids. The V segment lost 6 bases and the J segment 0 bases; nucleotides outside the gene matches: 9. Germline CDR1 MNHEY, CDR2 SMNVEV (reference sequence). The CDR3 sequence: CASSLQGALRSGANVLTF. The CDR3 region has the DNA TGTGCCAGCAGCCTACAGGGGGCCCTTCGCTCTGGGGCCAACGTCCTGACTTTC.

The CDR3 protein is CASSPAGVTGELFF. CDR3 coding DNA: TGTGCCAGCAGCCCGGCTGGGGTGACCGGGGAGCTGTTTTTT. The chain uses TRBV5-6 and TRBJ2-2; D is unresolved. Trimming pared 4 bases from V and 5 bases from J, leaving 12 bases between. The CDR3 has 14 residues. CDR1 is SGHDT and CDR2 is YYEEEE in the germline V gene.

Concerning this clone itself: This CDR3 is also generated by other DNA sequences in the sample. The chain employs TRBV12-5 and TRBJ1-2, with a weak D call TRBD1 (6 bases). Trimming shortened V by 4 bases and J by 4 bases, and 10 bases separated the two germline ends. Germline V gene sequence: CDR1 LGHNT, CDR2 FRNRAP. This CDR3 is 13 amino acids long. CDR3 in amino acids: CASGSTGSYGYTF. DNA of the CDR3: TGTGCTAGTGGTTCAACAGGGAGCTATGGCTACACCTTC.

This clone was seen a handful of times. The chain links TRBV20-1 to TRBJ2-7, with a weak D call TRBD1 (5 bases). CDR1 and CDR2 from the germline V gene are DFQATT and SNEGSKA (reference sequence). The CDR3 consists of 11 residues. Trimming shortened V by 6 bases and J by 5 bases, and 11 bases separated the two germline ends. For the CDR3, the DNA is TGCAGTGCGGGAAAAGGGGACGAGCAGTACTTC. This codes for CSAGKGDEQYF.

About this clone itself: The sample carries other DNA sequences with the same CDR3. This chain joins TRBV6-6 and TRBJ2-7; D uncertain. Trimming shortened V by 6 bases and J by 6 bases, and 9 bases separated the two germline ends. This CDR3 is 11 amino acids long. The germline V gene encodes CDR1 MNHNY and CDR2 SVGAGI (reference sequence). CDR3 loop: CASSLGGEQYF. The CDR3 nucleotides read TGTGCCAGCAGCTTGGGTGGCGAGCAGTACTTC.

The chain joins TRBV7-9 to TRBJ1-1, with unresolved D. The length of the CDR3 is 12 residues. V dropped 5 bases and J dropped 1 base, with 5 bases sitting between them. Germline V gene lookup returns CDR1 SEHNR and CDR2 FQNEAQ (reference sequence). CDR3 sequence reads: CASSPPNTEAFF. The DNA of the CDR3 is TGTGCCAGCAGCCCACCGAACACTGAAGCTTTCTTT.

V is TRBV7-2 and J is TRBJ2-7; 10 bases align to TRBD2. J lost 4 bases, V lost 1 base, and 4 bases had no gene match. Germline V gives CDR1 SGHTA, CDR2 FQGNSA. The CDR3 consists of 15 residues. Written as DNA, the CDR3 is TGTGCCAGCAGCTTAGGGGTAGCGGGAGGTTACGAGCAGTACTTC. This translates into CASSLGVAGGYEQYF.

The chain combines TRBV5-1 with TRBJ2-5, with D hard to call. The CDR3 is 11 amino acids. CDR1 SGHRS and CDR2 YFSETQ come from the germline V gene. V lost 2 bases and J 1 base, leaving 0 bases between the germline ends. The CDR3 loop reads CASSFQETQYF. The CDR3 DNA reads as TGCGCCAGCAGCTTCCAAGAGACCCAGTACTTC.

V usage is TRBV6-1 and J usage is TRBJ2-3; D is unresolved. Germline CDR1 reads MNHNS; CDR2 reads SASEGT. The CDR3 runs to 14 residues. V lost 1 base and J lost 2, with 7 bases in between. Written as DNA, the CDR3 is TGTGCCAGCAGTGAAGAAGAATACACAGATACGCAGTATTTT. Residues: CASSEEEYTDTQYF.

The gene calls are TRBV28 and TRBJ1-1; 7 positions agree with TRBD1. CDR1 MDHEN and CDR2 SYDVKM come from the germline V gene. This CDR3 spans 14 amino acids. Losses at the gene ends were 5 bases for V and 10 bases for J; bases not matched to a gene: 13. CDR3 in amino acids: CASSPALKTGIAFF. As DNA, the CDR3 is TGTGCCAGCAGTCCGGCCCTGAAGACAGGGATAGCTTTCTTT. The whole variable domain, remainder taken from reference TRBV28 and TRBJ1-1, is DVKVTQSSRYLVKRTGEKVFLECVQDMDHENMFWYRQDPGLGLRLIYFSYDVKMKEKGDIPEGYSVSREKKERFSLILESASTNQTSMYLCASSPALKTGIAFFGQGTRLTVV.

The CDR3 DNA reads TGTGCCAGCATCGGCCCTGGGGGGGACTCCTACAATGAGCAGTTCTTC. The encoded protein is CASIGPGGDSYNEQFF. The genes are TRBV28 and TRBJ2-1, with 7 bases fitting TRBD2. This CDR3 contains 16 residues. V was pared by 7 bases and J by 0 bases, with 9 bases of the junction left unmatched. CDR1 is MDHEN and CDR2 is SYDVKM in the germline V gene. Full variable domain (remainder filled in from reference TRBV28 and TRBJ2-1): DVKVTQSSRYLVKRTGEKVFLECVQDMDHENMFWYRQDPGLGLRLIYFSYDVKMKEKGDIPEGYSVSREKKERFSLILESASTNQTSMYLCASIGPGGDSYNEQFFGPGTRLTVL.

The chain has TRBV6-5 and TRBJ2-1, with 14 bases fitting TRBD2. Germline trimming cut 2 bases from V and 10 bases from J; bases unmatched to any gene: 7. The CDR3 is 16 amino acids. Germline CDR1 reads MNHEY; CDR2 reads SVGAGI. The CDR3 region has the DNA TGTGCCAGCAGTTACGAGACTAGCGGGAGGGCCCGCGAGCAGTTCTTC. Its protein product is CASSYETSGRAREQFF.

This sequence joins TRBV5-4 and TRBJ2-3; TRBD2 is a possible D gene (7 bases). The V end was cut by 0 bases, the J end by 4 bases, with 12 bases between. Germline CDR1 is SGHNT and CDR2 is YYREEE (reference sequence). This CDR3 region has 15 residues. CDR3 DNA: TGTGCCAGCAGCTTGGGGGGGGCGGGAGCAGATACGCAGTATTTT. This codes for CASSLGGAGADTQYF.

The chain joins TRBV11-3 to TRBJ2-7; D is unclear. V shed 5 bases and J shed 12 bases, with 23 bases lying between them. From germline, CDR1 is SGHNT and CDR2 YENEEA. The CDR3 runs 14 residues. CDR3 sequence: CASSPRRAESAVYF. CDR3 sequence (DNA): TGTGCCAGCAGCCCCAGACGGGCTGAATCGGCGGTGTACTTC. Supplemented by reference TRBV11-3 and TRBJ2-7, the full variable domain reads EAGVVQSPRYKIIEKKQPVAFWCNPISGHNTLYWYLQNLGQGPELLIRYENEEAVDDSQLPKDRFSAERLKGVDSTLKIQPAELGDSAVYLCASSPRRAESAVYFGPGTRLTVT.

The chain joins TRBV30 to TRBJ1-3; no definite D call. Germline V gives CDR1 GTSNPN, CDR2 SVGIG (reference sequence). V shed 5 bases and J shed 0 bases, with 14 bases lying between them. The CDR3 totals 15 residues. This CDR3 reads CAWGWRASSGNTIYF. Here the CDR3 DNA reads TGTGCCTGGGGGTGGAGGGCCAGCTCTGGAAACACCATATATTTT.

V gene TRBV7-2 combines with J gene TRBJ1-5; D gene uncertain. Germline values: CDR1 SGHTA, CDR2 FQGNSA. The CDR3 has 12 residues. V lost 3 bases to trimming and J lost 6 bases, with 6 bases between them. Written as DNA, the CDR3 is TGTGCCAGCAGCTTTTCGGGTCAGCCCCAGCATTTT. The encoded protein is CASSFSGQPQHF.